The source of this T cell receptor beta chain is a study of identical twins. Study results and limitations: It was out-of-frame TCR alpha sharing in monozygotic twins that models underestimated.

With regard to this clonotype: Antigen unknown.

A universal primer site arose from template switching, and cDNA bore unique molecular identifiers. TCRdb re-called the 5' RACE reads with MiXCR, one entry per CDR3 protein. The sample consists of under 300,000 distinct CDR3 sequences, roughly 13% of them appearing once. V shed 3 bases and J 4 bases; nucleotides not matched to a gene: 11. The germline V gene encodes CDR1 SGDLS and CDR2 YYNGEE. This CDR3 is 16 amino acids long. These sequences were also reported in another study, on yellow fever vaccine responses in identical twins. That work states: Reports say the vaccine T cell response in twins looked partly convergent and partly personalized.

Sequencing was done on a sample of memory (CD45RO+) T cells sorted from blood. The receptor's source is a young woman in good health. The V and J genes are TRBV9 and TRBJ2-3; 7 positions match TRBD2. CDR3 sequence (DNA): TGTGCCAGCAGCGAAAGCGGGGCTAGCTTCCCAGATACGCAGTATTTT. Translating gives CASSESGASFPDTQYF.